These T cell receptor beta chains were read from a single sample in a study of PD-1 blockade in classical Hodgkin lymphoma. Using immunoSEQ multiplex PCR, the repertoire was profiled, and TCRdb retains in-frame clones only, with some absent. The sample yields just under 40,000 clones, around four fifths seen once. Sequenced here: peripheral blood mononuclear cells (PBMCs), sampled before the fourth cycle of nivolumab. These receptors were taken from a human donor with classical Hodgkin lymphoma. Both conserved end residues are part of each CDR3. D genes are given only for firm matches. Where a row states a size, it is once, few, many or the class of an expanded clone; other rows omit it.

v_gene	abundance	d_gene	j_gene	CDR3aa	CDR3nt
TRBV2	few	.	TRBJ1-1	CASSSGENTEAFF	TGTGCCAGCAGTTCCGGAGAGAACACTGAAGCTTTCTTT
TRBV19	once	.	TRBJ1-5	CASTVMGNQPQHF	TGTGCCAGTACGGTCATGGGCAATCAGCCCCAGCATTTT
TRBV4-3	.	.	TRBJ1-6	CASSQEVPDINNSPLHF	TGCGCCAGCAGCCAAGAGGTTCCGGACATTAATAATTCACCCCTCCACTTT
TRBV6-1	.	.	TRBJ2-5	CASKAGSETQYF	TGTGCCAGCAAGGCGGGGTCGGAGACCCAGTACTTC
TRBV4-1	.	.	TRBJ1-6	CASSLYRDANSPLHF	TGCGCCAGCAGCTTGTACCGGGATGCTAATTCACCCCTCCACTTT
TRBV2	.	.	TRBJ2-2	CASQEGGGVAFGELFF	TGTGCCAGCCAAGAAGGAGGCGGGGTGGCGTTCGGGGAGCTGTTTTTT
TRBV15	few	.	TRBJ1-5	CATKMDTSNPPQHF	TGTGCCACCAAGATGGACACGAGTAACCCGCCCCAGCATTTT
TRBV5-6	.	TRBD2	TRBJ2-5	CASSLVLAGYQETQYF	TGTGCCAGCAGCTTGGTGCTAGCGGGGTACCAAGAGACCCAGTACTTC
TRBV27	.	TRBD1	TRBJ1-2	CASSLDRVGGYTF	TGTGCCAGCAGTTTAGACAGGGTGGGTGGCTACACCTTC
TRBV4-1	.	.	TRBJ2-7	CASSQVPLGAIIHEQYF	TGCGCCAGCAGCCAAGTCCCGCTAGGGGCAATTATCCACGAGCAGTACTTC
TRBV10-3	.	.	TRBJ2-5	CAICKGGPRETQYF	TGTGCCATCTGTAAGGGGGGGCCTCGGGAGACCCAGTACTTC
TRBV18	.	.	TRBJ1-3	CASSPSSGNTIYF	TGTGCCAGCTCTCCCTCCTCTGGAAACACCATATATTTT
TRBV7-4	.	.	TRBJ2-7	CASNLPTVRHEQYF	TGTGCCAGCAACCTCCCTACAGTCCGCCACGAGCAGTACTTC
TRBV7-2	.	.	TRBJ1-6	CASSLRTADHSPLHF	TGTGCCAGCAGCTTAAGGACCGCGGATCATTCACCCCTCCACTTT
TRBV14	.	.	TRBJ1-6	CASSQGRYNSPLHF	TGCGCCAGCAGCCAAGGGCGTTATAATTCACCCCTCCACTTT
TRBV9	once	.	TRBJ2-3	CASSVGSPIMDTQYF	TGTGCCAGCAGCGTAGGAAGCCCCATAATGGATACGCAGTATTTT
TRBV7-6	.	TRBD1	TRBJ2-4	CASSPRLRTGAKNIQYF	TGTGCCAGCAGTCCCAGGTTGAGGACAGGGGCAAAGAACATTCAGTACTTC
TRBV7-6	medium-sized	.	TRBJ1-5	CASSKHGGRGEQPQHF	TGTGCCAGCAGCAAACATGGAGGTCGGGGAGAACAGCCCCAGCATTTT
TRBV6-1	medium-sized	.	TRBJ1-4	CASSELEGGNEKLFF	TGTGCCAGCAGTGAATTAGAGGGGGGTAATGAAAAACTGTTTTTT
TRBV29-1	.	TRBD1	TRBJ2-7	CSVEDPGTGPYEQYF	TGCAGCGTTGAAGACCCCGGGACAGGGCCCTACGAGCAGTACTTC
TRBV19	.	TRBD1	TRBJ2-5	CASSTGQIETQYF	TGTGCCAGTAGTACGGGACAGATAGAGACCCAGTACTTC
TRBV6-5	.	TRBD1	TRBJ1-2	CASRRGTAEGYTF	TGTGCCAGCAGACGCGGGACAGCGGAAGGCTACACCTTC
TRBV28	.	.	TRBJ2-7	CASSLYSEIEQYF	TGTGCCAGCAGTTTATACAGCGAAATTGAGCAGTACTTC
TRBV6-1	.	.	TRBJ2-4	CASSERNEFPSKNIQYF	TGTGCCAGCAGTGAACGGAATGAGTTTCCATCCAAAAACATTCAGTACTTC
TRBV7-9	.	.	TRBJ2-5	CASSPFQGGETQYF	TGTGCCAGCAGCCCGTTCCAGGGAGGAGAGACCCAGTACTTC
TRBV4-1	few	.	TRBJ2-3	CASSYRDGTDTQYF	TGCGCCAGCAGTTACAGGGACGGCACAGATACGCAGTATTTT
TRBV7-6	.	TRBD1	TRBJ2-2	CASSSRKGAGRLTGELFF	TGTGCCAGCAGCTCCCGGAAGGGGGCCGGGCGACTCACCGGGGAGCTGTTTTTT